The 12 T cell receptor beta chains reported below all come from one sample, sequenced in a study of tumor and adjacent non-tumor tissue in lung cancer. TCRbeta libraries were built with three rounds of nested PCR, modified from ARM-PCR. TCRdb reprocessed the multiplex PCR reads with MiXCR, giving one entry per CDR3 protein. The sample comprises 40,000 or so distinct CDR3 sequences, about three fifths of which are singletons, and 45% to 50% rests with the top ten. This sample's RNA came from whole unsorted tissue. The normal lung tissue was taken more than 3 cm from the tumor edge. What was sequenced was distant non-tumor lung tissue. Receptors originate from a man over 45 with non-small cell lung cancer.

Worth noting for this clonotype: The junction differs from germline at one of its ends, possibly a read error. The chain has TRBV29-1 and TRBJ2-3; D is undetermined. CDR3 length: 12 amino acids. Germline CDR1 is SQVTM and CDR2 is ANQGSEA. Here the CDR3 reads CIVNSSTYTQYF. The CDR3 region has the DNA TGCATCGTGAACAGTAGCACATATACGCAGTATTTT.

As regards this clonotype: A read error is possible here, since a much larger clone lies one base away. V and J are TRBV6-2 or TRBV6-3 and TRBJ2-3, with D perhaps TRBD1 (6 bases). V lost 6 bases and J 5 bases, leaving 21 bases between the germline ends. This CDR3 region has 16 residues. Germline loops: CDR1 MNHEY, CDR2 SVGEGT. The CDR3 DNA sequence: TGTGCCAGCAGCTCCGCAGGGGAAGGCTTCGTAGATACGCAGTATTTT. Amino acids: CASSSAGEGFVDTQYF.

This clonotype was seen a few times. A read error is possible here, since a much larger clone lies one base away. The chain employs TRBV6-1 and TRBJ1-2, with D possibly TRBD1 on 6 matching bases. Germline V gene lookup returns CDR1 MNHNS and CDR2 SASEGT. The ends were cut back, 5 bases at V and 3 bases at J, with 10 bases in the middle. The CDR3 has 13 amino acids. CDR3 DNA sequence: TGTGCCAGCAGTAGCGACAGGTACTATGGCTACACCTTC. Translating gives CASSSDRYYGYTF.

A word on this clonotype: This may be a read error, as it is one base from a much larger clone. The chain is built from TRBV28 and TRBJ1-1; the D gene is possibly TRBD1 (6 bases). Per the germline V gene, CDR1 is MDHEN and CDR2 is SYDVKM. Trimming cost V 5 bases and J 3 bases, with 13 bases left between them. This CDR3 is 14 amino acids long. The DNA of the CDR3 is TGTGCCAGCAGTCCAGGGGAATTAGACACTGAAGCTTTCTTT. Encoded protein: CASSPGELDTEAFF.

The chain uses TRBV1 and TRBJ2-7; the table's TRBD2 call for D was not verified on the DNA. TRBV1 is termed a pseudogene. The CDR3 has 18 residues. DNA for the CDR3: TGCACCGGCAGCCGAGATCTGGTTACTAGCGGGGTTCCGGGGGAGCAGTACTTC. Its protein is CTGSRDLVTSGVPGEQYF.

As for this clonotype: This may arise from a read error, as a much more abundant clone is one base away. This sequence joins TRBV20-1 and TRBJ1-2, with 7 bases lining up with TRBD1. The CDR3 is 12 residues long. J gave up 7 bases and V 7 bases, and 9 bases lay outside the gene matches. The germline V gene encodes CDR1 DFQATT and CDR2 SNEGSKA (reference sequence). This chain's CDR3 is CSVNDREAGYTF. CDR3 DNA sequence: TGCAGTGTCAACGACAGGGAGGCTGGCTACACCTTC.

As DNA, the CDR3 is TGTGCCAGCAGCTTTGATATGGCAGTTTCACCCCTCCACTTT. Its protein is CASSFDMAVSPLHF. The chain couples TRBV11-2 to TRBJ1-6; D not resolved. The CDR3 has 14 amino acids. The ends were cut back, 3 bases at V and 9 bases at J, with 12 bases in the middle. Germline V CDR1 and CDR2: SGHAT, FQNNGV.

The DNA of the CDR3 is TGCAGCGAACTTCTAGCGGGAGGGCAGAATGAGCAGTTCTTC. Translating it yields CSELLAGGQNEQFF. The chain recombines TRBV29-1 with TRBJ2-1; 12 bases line up with TRBD2. Germline V gene data show CDR1 as SQVTM and CDR2 as ANQGSEA. Unmatched junction bases numbered 8, after V lost 7 bases and J lost 7 bases. The CDR3 consists of 14 residues.

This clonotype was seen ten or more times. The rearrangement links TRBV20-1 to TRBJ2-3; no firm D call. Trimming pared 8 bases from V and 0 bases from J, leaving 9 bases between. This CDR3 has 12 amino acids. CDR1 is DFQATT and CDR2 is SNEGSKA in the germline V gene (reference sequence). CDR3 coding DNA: TGCAGTCCGGTAGGGAGCACAGATACGCAGTATTTT. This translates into CSPVGSTDTQYF.

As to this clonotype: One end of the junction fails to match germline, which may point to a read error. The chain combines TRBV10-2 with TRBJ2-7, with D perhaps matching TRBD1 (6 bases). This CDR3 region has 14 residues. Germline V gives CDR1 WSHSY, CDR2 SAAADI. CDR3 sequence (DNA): TGCGCCAGTAGTGACGGGCAGGGGTTCAACGAGCAGTACTTC. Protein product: CASSDGQGFNEQYF.

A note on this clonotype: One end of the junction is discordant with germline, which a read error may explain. The DNA for the CDR3 is TGCGCCATCAGTTACTCCGAACAGGAACGGTCCTACGAGCAGTACTTC. Amino acid sequence: CAISYSEQERSYEQYF. The V and J genes are TRBV6-6 and TRBJ2-7, with D possibly matching TRBD1 (5 bases). The CDR3 is made up of 16 amino acids. CDR1 and CDR2 from the germline V gene are MNHNY and SVGAGI (reference sequence).

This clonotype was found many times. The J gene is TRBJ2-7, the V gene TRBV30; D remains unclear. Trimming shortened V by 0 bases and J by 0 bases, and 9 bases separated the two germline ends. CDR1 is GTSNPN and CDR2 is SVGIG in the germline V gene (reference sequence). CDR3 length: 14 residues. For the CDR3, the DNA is TGTGCCTGGAGTGTTGTGGCTCACTCCTACGAGCAGTACTTC. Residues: CAWSVVAHSYEQYF.